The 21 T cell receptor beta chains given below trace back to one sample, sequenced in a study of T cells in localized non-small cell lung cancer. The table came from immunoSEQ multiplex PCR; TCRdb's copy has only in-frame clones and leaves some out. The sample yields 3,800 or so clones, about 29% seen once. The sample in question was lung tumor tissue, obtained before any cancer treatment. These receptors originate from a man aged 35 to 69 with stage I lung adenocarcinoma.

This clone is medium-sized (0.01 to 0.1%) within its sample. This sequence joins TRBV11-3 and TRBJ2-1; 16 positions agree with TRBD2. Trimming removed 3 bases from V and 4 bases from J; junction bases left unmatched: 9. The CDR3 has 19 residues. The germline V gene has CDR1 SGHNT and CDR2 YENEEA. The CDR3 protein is CASSLGLAGGVRGYNEQFF. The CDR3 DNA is TGTGCCAGCAGCTTGGGACTAGCGGGGGGGGTACGAGGTTACAATGAGCAGTTCTTC.

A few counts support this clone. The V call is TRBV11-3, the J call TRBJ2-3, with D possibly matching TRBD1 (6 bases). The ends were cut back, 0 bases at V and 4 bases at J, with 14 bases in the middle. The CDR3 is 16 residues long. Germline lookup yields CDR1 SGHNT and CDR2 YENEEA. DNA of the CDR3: TGTGCCAGCAGCTTAGAAGCAGGGGCAGGGCCAGATACGCAGTATTTT. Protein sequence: CASSLEAGAGPDTQYF.

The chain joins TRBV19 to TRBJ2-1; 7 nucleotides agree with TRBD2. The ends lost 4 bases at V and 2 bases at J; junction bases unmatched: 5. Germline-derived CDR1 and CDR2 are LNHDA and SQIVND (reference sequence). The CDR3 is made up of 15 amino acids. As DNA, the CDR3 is TGTGCCAGTAGTAGGGCAGCGGGGCCCTACAATGAGCAGTTCTTC. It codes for CASSRAAGPYNEQFF.

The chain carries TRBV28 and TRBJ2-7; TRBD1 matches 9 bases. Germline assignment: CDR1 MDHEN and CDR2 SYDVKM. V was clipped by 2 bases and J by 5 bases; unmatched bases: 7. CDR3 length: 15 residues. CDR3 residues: CASSLTGQGVHEQYF. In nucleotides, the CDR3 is TGTGCCAGCAGTTTAACGGGACAGGGTGTCCACGAGCAGTACTTC.

DNA for the CDR3: TGTGCCAGCATCGCTGGCGCCGTGAACACTGAAGCTTTCTTT. This sequence encodes CASIAGAVNTEAFF. The gene calls are TRBV28 and TRBJ1-1, with D hard to call. CDR1 is MDHEN, CDR2 SYDVKM, per germline. The CDR3 runs to 14 residues. V was pared by 7 bases and J by 0 bases, with 12 bases between.

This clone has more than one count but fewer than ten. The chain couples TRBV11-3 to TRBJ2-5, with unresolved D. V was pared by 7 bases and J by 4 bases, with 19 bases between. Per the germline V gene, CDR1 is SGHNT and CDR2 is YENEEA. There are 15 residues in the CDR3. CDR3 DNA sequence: TGTGCCAGCACCTACACTCCTGACAAGGGAGAGACCCAGTACTTC. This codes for CASTYTPDKGETQYF.

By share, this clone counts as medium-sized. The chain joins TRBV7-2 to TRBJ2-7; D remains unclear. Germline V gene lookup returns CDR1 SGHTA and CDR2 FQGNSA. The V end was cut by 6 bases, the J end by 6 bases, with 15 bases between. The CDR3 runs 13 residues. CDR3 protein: CASSPLVVSEQYF. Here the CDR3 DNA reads TGTGCCAGCAGTCCCTTGGTTGTATCCGAGCAGTACTTC.

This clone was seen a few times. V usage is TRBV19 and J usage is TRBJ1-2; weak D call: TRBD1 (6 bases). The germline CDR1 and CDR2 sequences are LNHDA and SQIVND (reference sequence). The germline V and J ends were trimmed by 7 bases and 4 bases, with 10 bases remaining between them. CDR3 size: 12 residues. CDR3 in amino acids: CASKQGSYGYTF. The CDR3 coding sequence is TGTGCCAGTAAACAGGGATCCTATGGCTACACCTTC.

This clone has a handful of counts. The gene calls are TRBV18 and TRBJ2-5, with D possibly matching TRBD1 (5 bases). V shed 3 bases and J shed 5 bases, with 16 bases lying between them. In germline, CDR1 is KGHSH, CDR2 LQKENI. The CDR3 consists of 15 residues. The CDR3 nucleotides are TGTGCCAGCTCACCGCCGACAGTGCGGAGTGAGACCCAGTACTTC. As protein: CASSPPTVRSETQYF.

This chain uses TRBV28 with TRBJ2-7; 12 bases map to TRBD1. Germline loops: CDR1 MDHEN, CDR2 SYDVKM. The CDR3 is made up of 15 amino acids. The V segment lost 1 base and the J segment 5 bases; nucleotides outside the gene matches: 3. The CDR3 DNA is TGTGCCAGCAGTTTATTGGGACAGGGGGCCCACGAGCAGTACTTC. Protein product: CASSLLGQGAHEQYF.

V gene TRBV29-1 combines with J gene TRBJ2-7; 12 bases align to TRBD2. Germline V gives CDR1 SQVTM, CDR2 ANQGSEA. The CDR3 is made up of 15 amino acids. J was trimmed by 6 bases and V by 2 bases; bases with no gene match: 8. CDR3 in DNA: TGCAGCGTTGAAACCCTAGCGGGAGGGTGGCGCGAGCAGTACTTC. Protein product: CSVETLAGGWREQYF.

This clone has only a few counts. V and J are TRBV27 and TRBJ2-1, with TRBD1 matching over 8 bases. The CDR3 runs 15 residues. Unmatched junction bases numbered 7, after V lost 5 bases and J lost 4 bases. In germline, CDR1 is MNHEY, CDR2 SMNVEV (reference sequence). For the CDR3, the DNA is TGTGCCAGCAGTCCCTGGACAGGGCCATACAATGAGCAGTTCTTC. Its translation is CASSPWTGPYNEQFF.

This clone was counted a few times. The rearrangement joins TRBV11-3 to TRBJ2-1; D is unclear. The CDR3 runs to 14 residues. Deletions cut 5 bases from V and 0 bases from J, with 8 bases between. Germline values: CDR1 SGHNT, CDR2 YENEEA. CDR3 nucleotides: TGTGCCAGCAGCCCACCCAGCTCCTACAATGAGCAGTTCTTC. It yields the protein CASSPPSSYNEQFF.

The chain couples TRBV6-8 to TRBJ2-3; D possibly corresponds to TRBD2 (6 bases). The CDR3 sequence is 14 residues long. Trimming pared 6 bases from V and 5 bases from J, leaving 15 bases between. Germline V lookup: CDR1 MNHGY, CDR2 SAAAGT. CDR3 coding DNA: TGTGCCAGCAGCTCAATCCGGGGAGGAGATACGCAGTATTTT. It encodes CASSSIRGGDTQYF.

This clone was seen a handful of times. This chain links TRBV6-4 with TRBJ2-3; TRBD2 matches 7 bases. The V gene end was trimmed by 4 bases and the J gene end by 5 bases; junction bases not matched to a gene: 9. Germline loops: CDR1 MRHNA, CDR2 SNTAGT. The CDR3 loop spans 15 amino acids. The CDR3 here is CASSVTLTGGDTQYF. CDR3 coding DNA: TGTGCCAGCAGTGTTACCCTCACGGGGGGAGATACGCAGTATTTT.

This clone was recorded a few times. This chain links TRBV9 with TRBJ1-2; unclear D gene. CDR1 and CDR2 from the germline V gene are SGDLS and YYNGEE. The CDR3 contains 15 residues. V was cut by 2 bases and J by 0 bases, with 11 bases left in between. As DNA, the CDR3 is TGTGCCAGCAGCGTGGGTAATTTAGCTAACTATGGCTACACCTTC. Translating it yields CASSVGNLANYGYTF.

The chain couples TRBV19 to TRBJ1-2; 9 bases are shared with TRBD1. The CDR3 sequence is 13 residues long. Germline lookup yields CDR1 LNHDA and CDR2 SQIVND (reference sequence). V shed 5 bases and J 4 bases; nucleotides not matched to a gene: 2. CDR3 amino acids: CASSSDRGYGYTF. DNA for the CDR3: TGTGCCAGTAGTTCGGACAGGGGCTATGGCTACACCTTC. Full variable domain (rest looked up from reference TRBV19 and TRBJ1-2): DGGITQSPKYLFRKEGQNVTLSCEQNLNHDAMYWYRQDPGQGLRLIYYSQIVNDFQKGDIAEGYSVSREKKESFPLTVTSAQKNPTAFYLCASSSDRGYGYTFGSGTRLTVV.

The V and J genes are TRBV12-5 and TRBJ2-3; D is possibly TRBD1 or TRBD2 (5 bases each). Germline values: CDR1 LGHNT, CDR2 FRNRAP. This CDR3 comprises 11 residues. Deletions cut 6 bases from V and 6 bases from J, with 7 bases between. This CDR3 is CASGWGDTQYF. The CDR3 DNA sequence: TGTGCTAGTGGCTGGGGGGATACGCAGTATTTT.

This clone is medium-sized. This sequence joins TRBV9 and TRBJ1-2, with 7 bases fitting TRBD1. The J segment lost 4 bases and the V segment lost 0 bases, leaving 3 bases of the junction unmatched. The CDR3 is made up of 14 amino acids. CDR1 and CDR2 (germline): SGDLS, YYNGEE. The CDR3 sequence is CASSVVGGPYGYTF. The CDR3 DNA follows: TGTGCCAGCAGCGTAGTAGGGGGCCCCTATGGCTACACCTTC.

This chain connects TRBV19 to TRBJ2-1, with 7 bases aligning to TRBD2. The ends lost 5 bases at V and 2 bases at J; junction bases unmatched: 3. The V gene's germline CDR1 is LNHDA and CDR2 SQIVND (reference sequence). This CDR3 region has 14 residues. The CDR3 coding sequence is TGTGCCAGTAGTCTAGCGGCCCCCTACAATGAGCAGTTCTTC. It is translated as CASSLAAPYNEQFF.

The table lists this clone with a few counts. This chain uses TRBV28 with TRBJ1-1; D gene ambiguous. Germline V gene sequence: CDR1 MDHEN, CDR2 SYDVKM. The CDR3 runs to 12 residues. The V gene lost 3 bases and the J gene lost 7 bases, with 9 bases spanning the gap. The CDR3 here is CASSFLGYEAFF. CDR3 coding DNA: TGTGCCAGCAGTTTTTTGGGTTATGAAGCTTTCTTT.